The clone carrying this T cell receptor (beta chain) was seen a single time. Only in-frame clones appear in the TCRdb table, and some are missing; sequencing was by immunoSEQ multiplex PCR. This repertoire shows approximately 2.3 million clones, approximately 95% found once; its top ten account for about 0.37%. This sample was included in a study of shared clonotypes between healthy human individuals. As for the study in general: A donor's plate count was three for CD4 naive and three for CD4 memory; CD8 naive had two and CD8 memory one.

CDR3 length equals 14 residues. Germline lookup yields CDR1 SGHTA and CDR2 FQGNSA. Trimming removed 4 bases from V and 3 bases from J, with 11 bases in between. Source material: naive CD4+ T cells from PBMCs. Subset indicated: CD45RA+ positively selected. The source is a man between 18 and 29 years old in good health. Some clones in this sample may be carry-over from other donors' samples. V gene TRBV7-2 combines with J gene TRBJ2-3; D remains unclear. CDR3 DNA sequence: TGTGCCAGCAGCTCGGTCTCGTGGACAGATACGCAGTATTTT. Its translation is CASSSVSWTDTQYF. Full variable domain (missing parts from reference TRBV7-2 and TRBJ2-3): GAGVSQSPSNKVTEKGKDVELRCDPISGHTALYWYRQSLGQGLEFLIYFQGNSAPDKSGLPSDRFSAERTGGSVSTLTIQRTQQEDSAVYLCASSSVSWTDTQYFGPGTRLTVL.